The 5 T cell receptor delta chains reported below all come from one sample, sequenced in a study of gamma-delta T cells after stem cell transplantation. TCRdb reran clone calling via CATT on the RT-PCR reads. The repertoire holds about 10,000 delta-chain clones, with over 1% as singletons. Specimen: gamma-delta T cells. The receptor source for this set is a human donor. It is not recorded whose cells these are; they may come from a transplant donor.

On this clone: A read error is the likely source, as a far larger clone sits one nucleotide away. This chain links TRDV2 with TRDJ1, with 10 bases that match TRDD3. Per the germline V gene, CDR1 is GEAIGNYY and CDR2 is EKD. This CDR3 spans 23 amino acids. The CDR3 DNA follows: TGTGCCTGTGACACCGTTGGGGTCATGTCTGGGGGATATGGGGCGAAGGACACCGATAATCTCATCTTT. Encoded protein: CACDTVGVMSGGYGAKDTDNLIF.

This clone was counted ten times or more. The chain links TRDV2 to TRDJ1; 13 bases line up with TRDD3. Germline V gene data show CDR1 as GEAIGNYY and CDR2 as EKD. V shed 3 bases, J shed 6 bases, and the junction held 15 bases outside the gene matches. The CDR3 is 18 amino acids. The CDR3 loop reads CACDSLLGDTREVNKLIF. The CDR3 DNA reads as TGTGCCTGTGACTCGCTACTGGGGGATACGCGGGAGGTTAATAAACTCATCTTT.

This clone came up many times. The genes are TRDV2 and TRDJ1, with TRDD3 matching 11 bases. Germline V gene lookup returns CDR1 GEAIGNYY and CDR2 EKD. Trimming at V came to 4 bases and at J to 1 base, leaving 7 bases not matched to a gene. The CDR3 runs to 16 residues. The CDR3 DNA reads TGTGCCTGTGAACCTCTGGGGGATACATCCACCGATAAACTCATCTTT. Amino acid sequence: CACEPLGDTSTDKLIF.

The chain is built from TRDV2 and TRDJ1, with 7 nucleotides matching TRDD3. Losses at the gene ends were 0 bases for V and 4 bases for J; bases not matched to a gene: 10. The CDR3 loop spans 16 amino acids. Germline CDR1 reads GEAIGNYY; CDR2 reads EKD. CDR3 bases: TGTGCCTGTGACACCCTGGGGGCTTCTGGAGGCGATAAACTCATCTTT. This sequence encodes CACDTLGASGGDKLIF.

Turning to this clone: This DNA's translation and the protein TCRdb lists, from a much larger clone, do not match at residue 13, likely due to a read error; the protein shown is translated from the DNA. V gene TRDV2 combines with J gene TRDJ1; D remains ambiguous. Looked up from germline, CDR1 is GEAIGNYY and CDR2 is EKD. The CDR3 loop spans 15 amino acids. The CDR3 region has the DNA TGTGCCTGTGACACCGTGATAACCCCCACCGATAAACCCATCTTT. This gives the protein CACDTVITPTDKPIF.